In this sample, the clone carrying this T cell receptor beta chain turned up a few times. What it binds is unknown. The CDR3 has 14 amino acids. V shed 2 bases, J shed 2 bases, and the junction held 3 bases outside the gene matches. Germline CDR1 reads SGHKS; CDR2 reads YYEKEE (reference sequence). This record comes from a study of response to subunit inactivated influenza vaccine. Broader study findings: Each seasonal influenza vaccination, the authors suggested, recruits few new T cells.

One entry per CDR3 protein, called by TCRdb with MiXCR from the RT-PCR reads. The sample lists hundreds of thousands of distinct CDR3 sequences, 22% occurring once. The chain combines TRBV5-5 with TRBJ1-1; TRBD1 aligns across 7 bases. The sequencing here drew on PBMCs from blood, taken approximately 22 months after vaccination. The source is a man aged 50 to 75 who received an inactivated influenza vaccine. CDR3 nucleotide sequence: TGTGCCAGCAGCTTCGGACAGGCTAACACTGAAGCTTTCTTT. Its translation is CASSFGQANTEAFF.